This paragraph covers one T cell receptor beta chain sequence. What it recognizes is unknown. These data originate in a study of immune evolution from preneoplasia to lung adenocarcinoma. Study results and caveats: Normal lung had the highest top T cell clone frequencies. KRAS-mutant nodules had the highest T cell clonality.

Macro-dissection enriched premalignant or tumor cells before nucleic acid extraction. The germline gives CDR1 MDHEN, CDR2 SYDVKM. The CDR3 loop spans 14 amino acids. Trimming at V came to 8 bases and at J to 4 bases, leaving 5 bases not matched to a gene. This table comes from immunoSEQ multiplex PCR, and its TCRdb copy is limited to in-frame clones, with some not included. The table lists 12,000 or so clones, about 83% of them singletons. This sequence joins TRBV28 and TRBJ2-1; TRBD2 matches 10 bases. The sequence derives from a person aged 50-75 years with lung adenocarcinoma. Sample: FFPE tissue from an adenomatous hyperplasia lung lesion. The subset denotes: atypical adenomatous hyperplasia (AAH), lung preneoplasia. Written as DNA, the CDR3 is TGTGCCAGCCTCCCTAGCGGGAGTTACAATGAGCAGTTCTTC. It encodes CASLPSGSYNEQFF.